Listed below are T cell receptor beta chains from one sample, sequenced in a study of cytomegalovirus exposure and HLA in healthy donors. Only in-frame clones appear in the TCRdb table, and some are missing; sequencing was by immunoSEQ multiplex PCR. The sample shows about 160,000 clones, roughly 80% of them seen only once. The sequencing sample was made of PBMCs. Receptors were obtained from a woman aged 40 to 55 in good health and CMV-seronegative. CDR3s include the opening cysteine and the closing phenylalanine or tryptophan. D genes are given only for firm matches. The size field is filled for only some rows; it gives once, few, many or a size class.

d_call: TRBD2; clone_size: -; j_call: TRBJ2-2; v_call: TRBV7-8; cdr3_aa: CASRRTSEAGELFF; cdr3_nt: TGTGCCAGCAGAAGGACTAGTGAGGCCGGGGAGCTGTTTTTT
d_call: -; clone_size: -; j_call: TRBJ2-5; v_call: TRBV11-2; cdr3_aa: CASSFTFFGLYQETQYF; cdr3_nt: TGTGCCAGCAGCTTTACATTCTTTGGGCTGTACCAAGAGACCCAGTACTTC
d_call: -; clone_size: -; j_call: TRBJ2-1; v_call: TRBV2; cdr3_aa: CASSEGGHGGEQFF; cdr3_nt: TGTGCCAGCAGTGAAGGGGGCCATGGTGGTGAGCAGTTCTTC
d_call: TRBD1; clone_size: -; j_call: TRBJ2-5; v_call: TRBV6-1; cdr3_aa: CAGKGQLQETQYF; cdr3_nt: TGTGCCGGAAAGGGACAGCTACAAGAGACCCAGTACTTC
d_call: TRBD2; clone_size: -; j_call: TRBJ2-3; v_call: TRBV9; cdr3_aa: CASSVVAGGITDTQYF; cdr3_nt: TGTGCCAGCAGCGTAGTTGCGGGGGGGATCACAGATACGCAGTATTTT
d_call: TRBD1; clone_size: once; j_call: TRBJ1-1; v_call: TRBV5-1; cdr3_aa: CASTGTDVFAEAFF; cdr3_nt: TGCGCCAGTACCGGGACAGATGTGTTCGCTGAAGCTTTCTTT
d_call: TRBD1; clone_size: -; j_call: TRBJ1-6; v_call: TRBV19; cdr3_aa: CASRTTGDQSPLHF; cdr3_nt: TGTGCCAGTAGAACAACAGGGGACCAGTCACCCCTCCACTTT
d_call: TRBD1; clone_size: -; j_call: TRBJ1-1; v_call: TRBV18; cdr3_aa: CASSAGQENTEAFF; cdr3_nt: TGTGCCAGCTCAGCCGGACAGGAGAACACTGAAGCTTTCTTT
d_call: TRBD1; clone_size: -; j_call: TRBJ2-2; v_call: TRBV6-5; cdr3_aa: CASRSGTGDTGELFF; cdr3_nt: TGTGCCAGCAGGTCCGGGACAGGGGACACCGGGGAGCTGTTTTTT
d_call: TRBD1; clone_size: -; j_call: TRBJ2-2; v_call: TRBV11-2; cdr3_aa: CASTPKSGLRGLFGELFF; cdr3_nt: TGTGCCAGCACCCCCAAAAGCGGTCTCAGGGGGCTTTTCGGGGAGCTGTTTTTT
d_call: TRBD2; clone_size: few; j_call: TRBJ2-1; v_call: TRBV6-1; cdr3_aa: CASSEGIPGLAGGNEQFF; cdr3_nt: TGTGCCAGCAGTGAAGGTATTCCGGGACTAGCGGGGGGAAATGAGCAGTTCTTC
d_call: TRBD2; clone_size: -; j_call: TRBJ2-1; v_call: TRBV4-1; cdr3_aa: CASSRRWVASGDNEQFF; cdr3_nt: TGCGCCAGCAGCCGCAGGTGGGTGGCTAGCGGGGATAATGAGCAGTTCTTC
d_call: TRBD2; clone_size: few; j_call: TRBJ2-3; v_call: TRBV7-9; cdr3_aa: CASSFPAVAGEVDTQYF; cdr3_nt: TGTGCCAGCAGCTTCCCGGCCGTGGCGGGGGAGGTAGATACGCAGTATTTT
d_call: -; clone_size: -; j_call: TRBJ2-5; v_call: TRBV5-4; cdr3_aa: CASSPSFEETQYF; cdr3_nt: TGTGCCAGCAGTCCGAGTTTTGAAGAGACCCAGTACTTC
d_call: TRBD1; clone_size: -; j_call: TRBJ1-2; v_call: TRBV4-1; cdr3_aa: CATKIGTAQLGYTF; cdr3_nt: TGCGCCACCAAAATCGGGACAGCTCAATTAGGCTACACCTTC
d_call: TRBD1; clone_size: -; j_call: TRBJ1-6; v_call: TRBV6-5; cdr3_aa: CASREHRGRGSPLHF; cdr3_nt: TGTGCCAGCAGGGAACACAGGGGGCGTGGATCACCCCTCCACTTT
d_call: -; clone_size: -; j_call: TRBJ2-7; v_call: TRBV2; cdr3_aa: CASIPGLSPYEQYF; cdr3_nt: TGTGCCAGCATCCCGGGACTTAGTCCCTACGAGCAGTACTTC
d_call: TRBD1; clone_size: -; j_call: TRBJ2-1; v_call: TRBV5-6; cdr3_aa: CASSLFLGQSAYNEQFF; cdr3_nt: TGTGCCAGCAGCTTGTTTTTGGGACAGAGCGCCTACAATGAGCAGTTCTTC
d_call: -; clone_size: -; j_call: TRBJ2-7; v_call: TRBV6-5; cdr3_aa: CASLGQGPYEQYF; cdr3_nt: TGTGCCAGCCTGGGGCAGGGGCCCTACGAGCAGTACTTC
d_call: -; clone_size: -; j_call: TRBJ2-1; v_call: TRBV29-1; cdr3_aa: CSVSDSSSYNEQFF; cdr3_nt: TGCAGCGTTTCGGACAGCAGCTCCTACAATGAGCAGTTCTTC
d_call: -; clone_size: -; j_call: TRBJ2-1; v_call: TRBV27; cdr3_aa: CASRGQKPPRVNNEQFF; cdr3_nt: TGTGCCAGCAGGGGGCAGAAACCCCCCCGGGTCAACAATGAGCAGTTCTTC
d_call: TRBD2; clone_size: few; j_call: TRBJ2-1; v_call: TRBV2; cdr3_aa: CASNGGGGRNEQFF; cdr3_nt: TGTGCCAGCAACGGAGGCGGGGGGCGGAATGAGCAGTTCTTC
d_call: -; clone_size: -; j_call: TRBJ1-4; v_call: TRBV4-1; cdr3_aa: CASSQDWRGRGDEKLFF; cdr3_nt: TGCGCCAGCAGCCAAGATTGGAGGGGACGGGGGGATGAAAAACTGTTTTTT
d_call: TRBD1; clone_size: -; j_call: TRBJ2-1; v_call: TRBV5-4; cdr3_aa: CASSPGTGGRYEQFF; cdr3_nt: TGTGCCAGCAGCCCCGGGACAGGGGGAAGGTATGAGCAGTTCTTC
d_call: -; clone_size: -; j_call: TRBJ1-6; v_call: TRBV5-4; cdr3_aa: CASSLAAGAGSPLHF; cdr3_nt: TGTGCCAGCAGCTTGGCCGCGGGGGCAGGATCACCCCTCCACTTT
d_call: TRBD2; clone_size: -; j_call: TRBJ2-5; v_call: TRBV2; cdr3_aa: CASSDDTGGATETQYF; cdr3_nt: TGTGCCAGCAGTGACGATACCGGGGGGGCCACAGAGACCCAGTACTTC
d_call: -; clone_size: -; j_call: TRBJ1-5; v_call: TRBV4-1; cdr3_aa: CASSGREESNQPQHF; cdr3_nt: TGCGCCAGCAGCGGACGGGAGGAAAGCAATCAGCCCCAGCATTTT
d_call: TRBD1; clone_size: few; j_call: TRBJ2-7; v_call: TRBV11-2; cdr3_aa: CASSYVTGTGGHEQYF; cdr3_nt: TGTGCCAGCAGCTATGTCACGGGGACAGGGGGCCACGAGCAGTACTTC
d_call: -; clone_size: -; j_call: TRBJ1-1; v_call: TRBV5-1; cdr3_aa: CASSSGEGGTEAFF; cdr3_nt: TGCGCCAGCAGCTCTGGGGAGGGGGGAACTGAAGCTTTCTTT
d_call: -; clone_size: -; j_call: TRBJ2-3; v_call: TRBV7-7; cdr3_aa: CASSHGGRTDTQYF; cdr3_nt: TGTGCCAGCAGTCACGGGGGTCGTACAGATACGCAGTATTTT
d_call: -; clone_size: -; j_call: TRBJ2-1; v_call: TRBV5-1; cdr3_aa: CASSDPTRDILNEQFF; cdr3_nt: TGCGCCAGCAGTGACCCCACCCGGGACATACTCAATGAGCAGTTCTTC
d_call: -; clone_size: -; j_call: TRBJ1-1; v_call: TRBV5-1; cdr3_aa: CASSFHAGPIRDTEAFF; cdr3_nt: TGCGCCAGCAGCTTTCACGCAGGGCCGATTAGGGACACTGAAGCTTTCTTT
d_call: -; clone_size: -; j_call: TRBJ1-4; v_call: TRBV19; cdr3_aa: CASSPGGVHNEKLFF; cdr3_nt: TGTGCCAGTAGTCCCGGCGGGGTCCATAATGAAAAACTGTTTTTT
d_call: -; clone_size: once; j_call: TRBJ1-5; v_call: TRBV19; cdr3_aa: CASSTTRAGRYQPQHF; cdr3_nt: TGTGCCAGTAGTACGACCAGGGCTGGACGATATCAGCCCCAGCATTTT
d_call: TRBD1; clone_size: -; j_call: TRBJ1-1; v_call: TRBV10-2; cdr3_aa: CASSDQMQGAAEAFF; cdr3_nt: TGCGCCAGCAGTGATCAGATGCAGGGGGCGGCTGAAGCTTTCTTT
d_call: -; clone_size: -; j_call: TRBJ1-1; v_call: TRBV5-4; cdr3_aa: CASSLTGLGEAFF; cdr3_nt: TGTGCCAGCAGCTTGACAGGGCTTGGTGAAGCTTTCTTT
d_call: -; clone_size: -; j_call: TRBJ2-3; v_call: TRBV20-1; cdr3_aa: CSARENLERYF; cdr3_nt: TGCAGTGCTAGAGAAAACCTAGAAAGGTATTTT
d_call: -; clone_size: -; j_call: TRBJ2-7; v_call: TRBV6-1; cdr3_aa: CASGDSYEQYF; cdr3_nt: TGTGCCAGCGGAGATTCCTACGAGCAGTACTTC
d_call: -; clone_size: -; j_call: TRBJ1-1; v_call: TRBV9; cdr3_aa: CASSVGRGGRTEAFF; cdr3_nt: TGTGCCAGCAGCGTAGGGAGGGGGGGACGCACTGAAGCTTTCTTT
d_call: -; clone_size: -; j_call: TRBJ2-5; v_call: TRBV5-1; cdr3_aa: CASSPFPSGELQETQYF; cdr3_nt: TGCGCCAGCAGCCCTTTTCCTTCAGGGGAGCTTCAAGAGACCCAGTACTTC
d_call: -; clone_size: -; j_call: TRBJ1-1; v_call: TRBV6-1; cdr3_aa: CASNPRGTEAFF; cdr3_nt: TGTGCCAGCAATCCCCGGGGAACTGAAGCTTTCTTT
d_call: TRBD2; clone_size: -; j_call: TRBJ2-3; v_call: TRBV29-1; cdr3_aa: CSAQGAAGGRTDTQYF; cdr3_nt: TGCAGCGCTCAGGGGGCAGCGGGGGGGCGAACAGATACGCAGTATTTT